This T cell receptor (beta chain) was retrieved from a study of blood T cell repertoires in COVID-19. Study as a whole: COVID-19 samples, acute and convalescent, were from the United States, Italy and Spain.

In the original analysis: The authors estimated nucleated cell counts from reference gene primer amplification. The method was immunoSEQ multiplex PCR; TCRdb's version includes in-frame clones alone and lacks a portion of them. V and J calls and clone size are those listed in that table; D and trimming were worked out from the DNA. Among about 180,000 clones, under 85% were seen once, and the ten largest hold about 6.4%. This clone has a single count. The CDR3 extends over 13 amino acids. The germline CDR1 and CDR2 sequences are ENHRY and SYGVKD. Between the trimmed V and J ends, which lost 4 bases and 3 bases, there was a span of 9 bases.

This chain connects TRBV10-3 to TRBJ2-5; a weak D match, TRBD2 (6 bases). The TCR sequence derives from a human donor in a cohort sampled during active COVID-19. Specimen: peripheral blood. The CDR3 sequence is CAISGLAEETQYF. The CDR3 DNA reads as TGTGCCATCAGTGGGTTAGCGGAAGAGACCCAGTACTTC.